This is a list of T cell receptor beta chains from one sample in a study of pediatric ulcerative colitis. Only in-frame clones appear in the TCRdb table, and some are missing; sequencing was by immunoSEQ multiplex PCR. Altogether 57,000 or so clones are present, 85% to 90% being singletons, with the ten largest covering roughly 1.5%. Material for sequencing was blood. The origin of the receptors is a boy between 10 and 17 years old who was a control in a study of pediatric ulcerative colitis. The CDR3 runs from the conserved cysteine through the conserved F or W. Each record gives: J gene, V gene, D gene, clone size, CDR3 protein, CDR3 DNA. The D gene is left open where the match is weak. Rows give clone size only sometimes, using once, few, many, or a class for an expanded clone.

>TRBJ1-1|TRBV7-2|TRBD1|.
CASSSRQGAEAFF
TGTGCCAGCAGCTCAAGACAGGGGGCTGAAGCTTTCTTT
>TRBJ2-7|TRBV11-3|.|.
CASSLEEGISYEQYF
TGTGCCAGCAGCTTAGAAGAGGGCATCTCCTACGAGCAGTACTTC
>TRBJ2-6|TRBV6-1|.|.
CASSERVSGANVLTF
TGTGCCAGCAGTGAGAGGGTCTCTGGGGCCAACGTCCTGACTTTC
>TRBJ2-7|TRBV7-9|.|medium-sized
CASSSQGGRDEQYF
TGTGCCAGCAGCTCCCAGGGGGGGCGGGACGAGCAGTACTTC
>TRBJ2-7|TRBV27|TRBD2|.
CASRARLAPYEQYF
TGTGCCAGCAGGGCCAGACTAGCCCCCTACGAGCAGTACTTC
>TRBJ1-6|TRBV19|.|.
CASSILAQEIGYSPLHF
TGTGCCAGTAGTATTTTGGCTCAGGAAATCGGTTATTCACCCCTCCACTTT
>TRBJ2-7|TRBV6-1|.|.
CASSDQEGAYEQYF
TGTGCCAGCAGTGACCAGGAGGGGGCCTACGAGCAGTACTTC
>TRBJ1-4|TRBV10-3|TRBD1|.
CAISEWKGASTNEKLFF
TGTGCCATCAGTGAGTGGAAGGGGGCATCGACTAATGAAAAACTGTTTTTT
>TRBJ2-5|TRBV4-1|.|once
CASSQDRAAQETQYF
TGCGCCAGCAGCCAAGATAGAGCAGCACAAGAGACCCAGTACTTC
>TRBJ1-2|TRBV7-9|.|.
CASSLARGRGVPGYTF
TGTGCCAGCAGCTTAGCCCGTGGCAGGGGAGTTCCTGGCTACACCTTC
>TRBJ1-2|TRBV7-8|.|.
CASSLGGVGYTF
TGTGCCAGCAGCTTGGGGGGCGTTGGCTACACCTTC
>TRBJ2-7|TRBV6-1|.|.
CASSVGQRSYEQYF
TGTGCCAGCAGCGTTGGACAGCGCTCCTACGAGCAGTACTTC